The text below deals with one TCR beta chain. This record comes from a study of cytomegalovirus exposure and HLA in healthy donors. PCR involved 60 Vbeta and 13 Jbeta primers. As processed by the authors: Among the unique TCR beta chains that a later analysis counted, some 73 million in all, about 12 million were shared. Clones were sequenced by immunoSEQ multiplex PCR, and TCRdb holds only the in-frame ones, with some missing. D and trimming come from the DNA, and the V and J calls and clone size come from that table. The repertoire shows approximately 110,000 clones; the top ten hold 0.55% to 0.6%. Donors consisted of healthy bone marrow donors. The sequence derives from a man aged 50 to 60 in good health and CMV-seronegative. Specimen: PBMCs.

The DNA for the CDR3 is TGTGCCAGCAGTGAACAGGGACAGGACTATGGCTACACCTTC. Amino acid sequence: CASSEQGQDYGYTF. The chain employs TRBV2 and TRBJ1-2; 8 positions agree with TRBD1. The CDR3 runs 14 residues. The germline gives CDR1 SNHLY, CDR2 FYNNEI. With V trimmed by 2 bases and J by 3 bases, 2 bases remained unmatched.